The rows below give T cell receptor beta chains drawn from one sample of a study of beta chain features in type 1 diabetes. Assay: immunoSEQ multiplex PCR; the TCRdb copy retains only in-frame clones and omits some. The sample carries more than 300,000 clones, 10% to 15% recorded once. The sample taken for sequencing was naive CD4+ T cells from blood. Every receptor here comes from a man aged 18 to 30 in good health. The CDR3 runs from the conserved cysteine through the conserved F or W. D genes are given only for firm matches. Expanded clones get a size class; other rows say once, few or many, or leave the size out.

V gene	D gene	clone size	J gene	CDR3 protein	CDR3 DNA
TRBV18	NA	NA	TRBJ2-1	CASSPPSRYGNEQFF	TGTGCCAGCTCACCCCCCTCCCGGTACGGCAATGAGCAGTTCTTC
TRBV30	NA	NA	TRBJ2-5	CAWSAGGRETQYF	TGTGCCTGGAGTGCGGGGGGCCGCGAGACCCAGTACTTC
TRBV18	TRBD1	few	TRBJ2-3	CASSPKTGFSDTQYF	TGTGCCAGCTCACCAAAGACAGGGTTTTCAGATACGCAGTATTTT
TRBV5-1	NA	few	TRBJ1-1	CASTNGVGVNTEAFF	TGCGCCAGCACGAACGGGGTAGGAGTCAACACTGAAGCTTTCTTT
TRBV19	NA	few	TRBJ2-1	CASNAGTYNEQFF	TGTGCCAGTAATGCAGGGACTTACAATGAGCAGTTCTTC
TRBV20-1	NA	few	TRBJ2-5	CSAPLGETQYF	TGCAGTGCACCCCTCGGAGAGACCCAGTACTTC
TRBV5-1	NA	few	TRBJ2-7	CASSLIGATNSEQYF	TGCGCCAGCAGCTTGATAGGAGCCACGAACTCCGAGCAGTACTTC
TRBV4-2	NA	few	TRBJ2-1	CASSQDIMTRGAFYNEQFF	TGTGCCAGCAGCCAAGATATAATGACTCGGGGGGCTTTCTACAATGAGCAGTTCTTC
TRBV7-3	TRBD1	NA	TRBJ2-7	CASSFTGTGGYEQYF	TGTGCCAGCAGCTTCACCGGGACAGGGGGCTACGAGCAGTACTTC
TRBV18	TRBD1	few	TRBJ2-1	CASSPLTGGIDEQFF	TGTGCCAGCTCACCACTGACAGGGGGTATAGATGAGCAGTTCTTC
TRBV7-6	TRBD1	NA	TRBJ2-7	CASSYGQGLYEQYF	TGTGCCAGCAGTTACGGACAGGGGCTGTACGAGCAGTACTTC
TRBV5-1	NA	NA	TRBJ2-7	CASSLEGDYRADYEQYF	TGCGCCAGCAGCTTGGAGGGGGATTACAGGGCCGACTACGAGCAGTACTTC
TRBV5-1	NA	NA	TRBJ1-1	CASSLALRVTTEAFF	TGCGCCAGCAGCTTGGCATTGCGGGTCACCACTGAAGCTTTCTTT
TRBV14	TRBD1	few	TRBJ1-4	CASSLRTGGAGKLFF	TGTGCCAGCAGCCTTCGGACAGGCGGGGCAGGAAAACTGTTTTTT